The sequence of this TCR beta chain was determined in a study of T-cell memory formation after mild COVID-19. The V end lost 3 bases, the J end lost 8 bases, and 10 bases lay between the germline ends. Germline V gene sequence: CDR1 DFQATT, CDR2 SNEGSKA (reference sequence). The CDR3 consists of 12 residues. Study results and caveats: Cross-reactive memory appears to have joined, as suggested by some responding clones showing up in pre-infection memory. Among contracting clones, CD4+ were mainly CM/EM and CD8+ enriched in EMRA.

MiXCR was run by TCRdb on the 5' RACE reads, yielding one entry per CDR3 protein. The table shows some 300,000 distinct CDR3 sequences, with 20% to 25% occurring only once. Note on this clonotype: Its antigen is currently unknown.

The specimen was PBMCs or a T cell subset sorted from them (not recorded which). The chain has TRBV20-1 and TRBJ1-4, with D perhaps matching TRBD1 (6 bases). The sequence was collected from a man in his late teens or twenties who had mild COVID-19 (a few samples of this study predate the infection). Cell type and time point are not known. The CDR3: CSARGGQEKLFF. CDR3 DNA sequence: TGCAGTGCTAGGGGGGGGCAGGAAAAACTGTTTTTT.